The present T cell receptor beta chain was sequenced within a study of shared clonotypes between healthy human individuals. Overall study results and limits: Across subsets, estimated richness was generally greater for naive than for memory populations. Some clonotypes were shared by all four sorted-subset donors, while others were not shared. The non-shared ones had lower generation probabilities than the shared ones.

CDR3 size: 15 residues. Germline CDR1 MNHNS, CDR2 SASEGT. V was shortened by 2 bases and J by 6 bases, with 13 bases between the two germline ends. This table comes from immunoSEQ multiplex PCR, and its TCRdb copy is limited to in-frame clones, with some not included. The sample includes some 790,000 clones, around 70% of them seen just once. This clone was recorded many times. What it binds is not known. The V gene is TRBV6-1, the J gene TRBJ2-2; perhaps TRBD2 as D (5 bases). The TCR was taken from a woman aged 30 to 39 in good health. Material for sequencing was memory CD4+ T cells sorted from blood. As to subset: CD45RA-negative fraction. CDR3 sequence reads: CASSEQSLVPGELFF. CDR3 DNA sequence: TGTGCCAGCAGTGAACAATCACTAGTGCCCGGGGAGCTGTTTTTT.